The next 20 T cell receptor beta chains were all read from a single sample in a study of read filtering for tumor transcriptome and immune sequencing. From 350 to 500 ng of RNA, a library with molecular barcoded alpha/delta and beta/gamma adaptors was made. MiXCR was run by TCRdb on the reads, yielding one entry per CDR3 protein. Seen here are fewer than 75,000 distinct CDR3 sequences, 20% to 25% observed once, and the top ten hold approximately 18%. The sample consisted of a population of CD138-negative cells sorted from bone marrow. These receptors were obtained from a donor at least 40 years old with multiple myeloma.

The table lists this clonotype with a count of one. This may stem from a read error, because a much larger clone lies one nucleotide away. The chain links TRBV5-1 to TRBJ1-1; no reliable D call. Germline V gives CDR1 SGHRS, CDR2 YFSETQ. The CDR3 has 15 amino acids. Here the CDR3 DNA reads TGCGCCAGCAGCTTGGCCGTTTCGGTGAACACTGAAGCTTCCTTT. Protein product: CASSLAVSVNTEASF.

This clonotype was found many times. The J gene is TRBJ2-3, the V gene TRBV29-1; possibly TRBD2 for D (6 bases). CDR3 size: 14 residues. Looked up from germline, CDR1 is SQVTM and CDR2 is ANQGSEA. The V gene lost 6 bases and the J gene lost 0 bases, with 13 bases spanning the gap. In DNA form, the CDR3 reads TGCAGCGTGGAGCGGGCGACTAGCACAGATACGCAGTATTTT. Translation gives CSVERATSTDTQYF.

Only a few counts were recorded for this clonotype. The chain uses TRBV11-2 and TRBJ1-2; no clear D. V dropped 2 bases and J dropped 1 base, with 5 bases sitting between them. CDR3 length equals 13 residues. The V gene's germline CDR1 is SGHAT and CDR2 FQNNGV. CDR3 DNA: TGTGCCAGCAGCTTAAAACTTAACTATGGCTACACCTTC. Translated, it gives CASSLKLNYGYTF. Supplemented by reference TRBV11-2 and TRBJ1-2, the full variable domain reads EAGVAQSPRYKIIEKRQSVAFWCNPISGHATLYWYQQILGQGPKLLIQFQNNGVVDDSQLPKDRFSAERLKGVDSTLKIQPAKLEDSAVYLCASSLKLNYGYTFGSGTRLTVV.

To note about this clonotype: At one boundary the junction diverges from the germline segment, which might be a read error. V and J are TRBV7-9 and TRBJ2-2; D possibly corresponds to TRBD1 (5 bases). The CDR3 sequence is 15 residues long. In germline, CDR1 is SEHNR, CDR2 FQNEAQ (reference sequence). The CDR3 nucleotides are TGTGCCAGCAGGGGTGGGGCTGACAACACCAGGGAGCTGTTTTTT. This gives the protein CASRGGADNTRELFF.

This clonotype has ten or more counts. This chain connects TRBV19 to TRBJ2-2; D perhaps matches TRBD2 (6 bases). CDR1 is LNHDA, CDR2 SQIVND, per germline (reference sequence). The CDR3 extends over 12 amino acids. V shed 11 bases and J shed 0 bases, with 7 bases lying between them. Here the CDR3 DNA reads TGTGCCGGGGGGTCGAACACCGGGGAGCTGTTTTTT. Encoded protein: CAGGSNTGELFF.

This clonotype was recorded at least ten times. The chain employs TRBV15 and TRBJ1-5; D perhaps matches TRBD1 (6 bases). Trimming removed 1 base at V and 9 bases at J, with 13 bases between. Germline CDR1 and CDR2: LNHNV and YYDKDF (reference sequence). This CDR3 region has 14 residues. CDR3 protein: CATSRVRGIGPQHF. CDR3 sequence (DNA): TGTGCCACCAGCAGAGTGAGGGGGATTGGGCCCCAGCATTTT.

This clonotype was seen repeatedly, ten times or more. The rearrangement links TRBV5-1 to TRBJ2-2; D is unclear. Germline values: CDR1 SGHRS, CDR2 YFSETQ. This CDR3 contains 16 residues. Trimming shortened V by 1 base and J by 0 bases, and 10 bases separated the two germline ends. The CDR3 protein is CASSLRVVANTGELFF. CDR3 DNA: TGCGCCAGCAGCTTGAGGGTGGTCGCGAACACCGGGGAGCTGTTTTTT.

This clonotype was found many times. V and J are TRBV5-1 and TRBJ1-1, with a weak D call TRBD1 (6 bases). CDR1 and CDR2 from the germline V gene are SGHRS and YFSETQ. The CDR3 is made up of 15 amino acids. V was clipped by 6 bases and J by 3 bases, with 18 bases between them. The DNA for the CDR3 is TGCGCCAGCACCCAGAGGCCTGCAGGGGACACTGAAGCTTTCTTT. It specifies CASTQRPAGDTEAFF.

By share, this clonotype ranks as medium-sized (0.01 to 0.1%). This chain joins TRBV7-8 and TRBJ2-1; D is ambiguous. V was clipped by 0 bases and J by 7 bases, with 7 bases between them. The CDR3 spans 13 residues. The germline gives CDR1 SGHVS, CDR2 FQNEAQ. This chain's CDR3 is CASSLALLNEQFF. The CDR3 DNA follows: TGTGCCAGCAGCTTAGCCCTCCTAAATGAGCAGTTCTTC.

This clonotype was seen at least ten times. This chain connects TRBV29-1 to TRBJ2-7; TRBD2 matches 14 bases. V lost 5 bases, J lost 4 bases, and 10 bases stayed unmatched. Germline values: CDR1 SQVTM, CDR2 ANQGSEA. The CDR3 runs to 16 residues. The CDR3 loop is CSVKGLAGVNTYEQYF. Written as DNA, the CDR3 is TGCAGCGTTAAGGGACTAGCGGGGGTAAACACGTACGAGCAGTACTTC.

Worth noting for this clonotype: With a much larger clone just one base away, this may be a read error. The rearrangement uses TRBV5-1 and TRBJ2-6; D possibly uses TRBD1 or TRBD2 (6 bases each). This CDR3 contains 16 residues. Per the germline V gene, CDR1 is SGHRS and CDR2 is YFSETQ. DNA of the CDR3: TGCGCCAGCAGCGGGGGGCAGAGCTCTGGGGCCAACGTCCCGACTTTC. This gives the protein CASSGGQSSGANVPTF.

This chain uses TRBV20-1 with TRBJ1-5, with 7 bases lining up with TRBD1. CDR3 length equals 14 residues. V was pared by 5 bases and J by 1 base, with 5 bases of the junction left unmatched. Germline-derived CDR1 and CDR2 are DFQATT and SNEGSKA (reference sequence). CDR3 in amino acids: CSARKTGSNQPQHF. The CDR3 nucleotides read TGCAGTGCTCGTAAGACAGGGAGCAATCAGCCCCAGCATTTT.

This clonotype was seen only a few times. The CDR3 region is CASSQLTGTPHLHF. The CDR3 DNA reads TGCGCCAGCAGTCAACTGACAGGGACCCCTCACCTCCACTTT. This chain links TRBV23-1 with TRBJ1-6, with 7 bases aligning to TRBD1. TRBV23-1 is marked as an open reading frame, function uncertain. V shed 2 bases and J 15 bases; nucleotides not matched to a gene: 10. CDR3 size: 14 residues.

This clonotype was seen at least ten times. CDR3 coding DNA: TGTGCCAGCAGTCCCCGGACAGGGATGTATGGCTACACCTTC. It specifies CASSPRTGMYGYTF. This rearrangement joins TRBV28 to TRBJ1-2; 8 bases fit TRBD1. CDR3 length: 14 amino acids. Germline trimming cut 5 bases from V and 5 bases from J; bases unmatched to any gene: 7. Germline CDR1 and CDR2: MDHEN and SYDVKM.

Turning to this clonotype: It is likely a read error: a sequence one base away is far more abundant. The chain has TRBV6-5 and TRBJ2-5; 10 nucleotides agree with TRBD2. CDR1 is MNHEY, CDR2 SVGAGI, per germline. The CDR3 runs 16 residues. The CDR3 spells CARSYFLAGAPETQYF. As DNA, the CDR3 is TGTGCCCGCAGTTACTTTCTAGCGGGAGCCCCAGAGACCCAGTACTTC.

Comments on this clonotype: This may be a read error, as it is one base from a much larger clone. The chain combines TRBV7-2 with TRBJ2-2; no definite D call. The length of the CDR3 is 15 residues. Trimming left V 3 bases short and J 3 bases short, with 11 bases between. Germline V lookup: CDR1 SGHTA, CDR2 FQGNSA. The CDR3 bases are TGTGCCAGCAGCTTTACAGCGATGGACACCGGGGAGCTGTTTTTT. Translating gives CASSFTAMDTGELFF.

This clonotype came up many times. This chain links TRBV28 with TRBJ2-3; 10 bases map to TRBD1. Germline V gives CDR1 MDHEN, CDR2 SYDVKM. CDR3 length: 19 amino acids. V lost 5 bases, J lost 0 bases, and 14 bases stayed unmatched. The CDR3 reads CASSTPGTGALHSTDTQYF. Written as DNA, the CDR3 is TGTGCCAGCAGTACACCCGGGACAGGGGCCTTACATAGCACAGATACGCAGTATTTT.

This clonotype was observed at least ten times. The rearrangement links TRBV5-1 to TRBJ2-1, with D tentatively TRBD1 or TRBD2 (6 bases each). Germline V CDR1 and CDR2: SGHRS, YFSETQ. Trimming took off 0 bases at V and 8 bases at J, with 12 bases between the two ends. This CDR3 spans 14 amino acids. CDR3 bases: TGCGCCAGCAGCTTGGACAAGGGGGGCGATGAGCAGTTCTTC. This codes for CASSLDKGGDEQFF.

Ten or more counts support this clonotype. V is TRBV5-1 and J is TRBJ1-1, with D possibly being TRBD1 (6 bases). Germline assignment: CDR1 SGHRS and CDR2 YFSETQ. This CDR3 spans 16 amino acids. Trimming left V 1 base short and J 4 bases short, with 17 bases between. This chain's CDR3 is CASSLSSGGLATEAFF. CDR3 sequence (DNA): TGCGCCAGCAGCTTGTCGAGTGGGGGGCTGGCCACTGAAGCTTTCTTT.

This clonotype was seen at least ten times. This sequence joins TRBV10-3 and TRBJ2-7; no definite D call. Trimming stripped 4 bases from V and 5 bases from J, with 21 bases between. Germline V CDR1 and CDR2: ENHRY, SYGVKD. This CDR3 is 16 amino acids long. In nucleotides, the CDR3 is TGTGCCATCAGTGGCACTGGGAACCTAAAGCGCCACGAGCAGTACTTC. Protein product: CAISGTGNLKRHEQYF.